The T cell receptor (beta chain) described here comes from a study of blood T cell repertoires in COVID-19. About the research overall: Samples representing acute and convalescent COVID-19 were sourced from the United States, Italy and Spain. The cDNA or gDNA used as material had been derived from T cells, B-cell-depleted T cells, or PBMCs.

Per the study methods: From reference gene primer amplification, estimates of nucleated cell counts were derived. Method: immunoSEQ multiplex PCR; TCRdb's copy keeps in-frame clones and lacks some. V, J and clone size are those of that table, while D and trimming were read from the DNA. Here the sample spans about 260,000 clones, roughly four fifths being singletons. Sequenced sample: peripheral blood. This TCR was recovered from a woman of 80 years or more with acute or convalescent COVID-19.

CDR3 loop: CASSWSSDPYEQYF. The CDR3 DNA reads TGTGCCAGCAGCTGGTCTAGCGACCCCTACGAGCAGTACTTC. The J gene is TRBJ2-7, the V gene TRBV5-6; tentative D call: TRBD2 (6 bases). This CDR3 region has 14 residues. CDR1 and CDR2 (germline): SGHDT, YYEEEE. V lost 3 bases, J lost 2 bases, and 12 bases lay in between.